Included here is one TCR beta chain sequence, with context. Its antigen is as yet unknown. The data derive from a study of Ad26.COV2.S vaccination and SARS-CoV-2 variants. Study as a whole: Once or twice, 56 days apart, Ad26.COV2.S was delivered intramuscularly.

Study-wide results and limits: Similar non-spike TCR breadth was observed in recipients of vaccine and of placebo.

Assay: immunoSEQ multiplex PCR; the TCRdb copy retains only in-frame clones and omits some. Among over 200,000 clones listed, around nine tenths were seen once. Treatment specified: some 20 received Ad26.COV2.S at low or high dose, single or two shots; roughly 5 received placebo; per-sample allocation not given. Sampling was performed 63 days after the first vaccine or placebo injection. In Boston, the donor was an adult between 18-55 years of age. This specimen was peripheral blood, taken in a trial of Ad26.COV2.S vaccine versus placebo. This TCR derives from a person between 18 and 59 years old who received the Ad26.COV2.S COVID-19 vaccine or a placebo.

The CDR3 sequence is CASSFWTAINYGYTF. CDR3 nucleotides: TGTGCCAGCAGCTTCTGGACAGCTATAAACTATGGCTACACCTTC. V and J are TRBV5-4 and TRBJ1-2, with a possible D match to TRBD1 (6 bases). The CDR3 consists of 15 residues. The V gene lost 2 bases and the J gene lost 2 bases, with 13 bases spanning the gap. Germline V gives CDR1 SGHNT, CDR2 YYREEE (reference sequence).